One and the same sample provided the 18 T cell receptor beta chains below, sequenced in a study of tumor and adjacent non-tumor tissue in lung cancer. The library came from three nested PCR rounds adapted from ARM-PCR protocols. Via MiXCR, TCRdb re-called the multiplex PCR reads, giving one row per CDR3 protein. The sample has about 120,000 distinct CDR3 sequences; about 80% are singletons. RNA was extracted from bulk tissue without any cell sorting. The sample taken for sequencing was lung tumor tissue. These receptors were taken from a man between 65 and 80 years old with non-small cell lung cancer.

The chain couples TRBV10-1 to TRBJ2-1; the D gene is possibly TRBD1 (5 bases). The V end was cut by 4 bases, the J end by 6 bases, with 16 bases between. This CDR3 region has 15 residues. CDR1 is WNHNN, CDR2 SYGVQD, per germline (reference sequence). CDR3: CASSGCSGLGNEQFF. The CDR3 DNA follows: TGCGCCAGCAGTGGATGTTCAGGGCTAGGCAATGAGCAGTTCTTC.

A note on this clonotype: Compared with germline, one end of the junction differs, possibly owing to a read error. The chain is built from TRBV11-3 and TRBJ1-1, with 7 bases that match TRBD1. The CDR3 is made up of 16 amino acids. The germline CDR1 and CDR2 sequences are SGHNT and YENEEA. The CDR3 sequence: CAISLKTGWMNTEAFF. DNA for the CDR3: TGTGCCATCAGTTTAAAGACAGGGTGGATGAACACTGAAGCGTTCTTT.

A remark on this clonotype: The junction departs from germline at one end; a sequencing error may be responsible. The CDR3, as DNA: TGTGTCATCACTGGGCGGGCTACCCCGGGCACCAGGGAGCTGTTTTTT. It yields the protein CVITGRATPGTRELFF. This rearrangement joins TRBV10-3 to TRBJ2-2; D is perhaps TRBD2 (5 bases). The CDR3 length is 16 residues. Germline CDR1 is ENHRY and CDR2 is SYGVKD.

The chain has TRBV13 and TRBJ2-2, with TRBD2 identical over 7 bases. V trimming: 6 bases; J trimming: 2 bases; junction bases outside the gene matches: 6. This CDR3 contains 15 residues. Germline CDR1 is PRHDT and CDR2 is FYEKMQ (reference sequence). The CDR3: CASRFWGGNTGELFF. CDR3 bases: TGTGCCAGCAGGTTTTGGGGGGGTAACACCGGGGAGCTGTTTTTT.

Concerning this clonotype itself: The junction departs from germline at one end; a sequencing error may be responsible. This chain joins TRBV4-2 and TRBJ1-1; 8 bases are a match to TRBD1. CDR3 length: 15 amino acids. Germline V gene lookup returns CDR1 LGHNA and CDR2 YNFKEQ. CDR3 region: CISSPVTGAGTDAFF. Here the CDR3 DNA reads TGTATCAGCAGCCCCGTGACAGGGGCGGGCACTGACGCTTTCTTT.

On this clonotype itself: At one of its ends the junction is not consistent with the germline gene, which may arise from a read error. The V and J genes are TRBV6-6 and TRBJ2-4; D perhaps matches TRBD2 (6 bases). The length of the CDR3 is 12 residues. Looked up from germline, CDR1 is MNHNY and CDR2 is SVGAGI (reference sequence). This CDR3 is CASTRTKNIEYF. CDR3 in DNA: TGTGCCAGCACAAGGACTAAAAACATTGAGTACTTT.

On this clonotype: A read error may be the cause here, since a much bigger clone is one base away. This sequence joins TRBV20-1 and TRBJ2-3, with 9 nucleotides matching TRBD1. The CDR3 is made up of 14 amino acids. The germline V gene has CDR1 DFQATT and CDR2 SNEGSKA (reference sequence). V was pared by 6 bases and J by 5 bases, with 9 bases of the junction left unmatched. DNA for the CDR3: TGCAGTGCCCATGGACAGGGGCAGGGAGATACGCAGTATTTT. The encoded protein is CSAHGQGQGDTQYF.

As regards this clonotype: The limits of the CDR3 on the DNA are not certain, so only TCRdb's listed CDR3 is given. The chain recombines TRBV5-5 with TRBJ2-1; the table's D call, TRBD1, has no DNA check behind it. Germline CDR1 reads SGHKS; CDR2 reads YYEKEE (reference sequence). Termini included, the CDR3 measures 17 amino acids. The CDR3 sequence is CASSVAFGASSYNEQFF.

The chain has TRBV5-6 and TRBJ1-2; 8 bases match TRBD1. CDR1 is SGHDT and CDR2 is YYEEEE in the germline V gene. The CDR3 is 16 amino acids. After removal of 5 bases from V and 2 bases from J, the junction contained 11 bases not matched to a gene. As DNA, the CDR3 is TGTGCCAGCAGTACGGACAGGGAGGTAGGGAACTATGGCTACACCTTC. Amino acids: CASSTDREVGNYGYTF.

As to this clonotype: Mismatch with germline at one junction end may stem from a read error. This sequence joins TRBV4-2 and TRBJ2-2, with 11 bases that match TRBD2. CDR1 LGHNA and CDR2 YNFKEQ come from the germline V gene. The CDR3 loop spans 16 amino acids. The CDR3 DNA follows: TGTGCCAGCTACGTACTAGCGGGAGTGGGGACCGGGGAGCTGTTCTTT. Translation: CASYVLAGVGTGELFF.

This clonotype showed up just a few times. Its ends do not fully match the called genes, so a read error is possible. This sequence joins TRBV20-1 and TRBJ2-1, with 13 bases fitting TRBD2. This CDR3 spans 16 amino acids. CDR1 DFQATT and CDR2 SNEGSKA come from the germline V gene (reference sequence). This CDR3 is CSARDAQGLAGEVQLF. In DNA form, the CDR3 reads TGCAGCGCTAGAGATGCACAAGGACTAGCGGGAGAAGTCCAGTTGTTC.

The chain couples TRBV10-2 to TRBJ2-5; perhaps TRBD1 as D (6 bases). The CDR3 totals 16 residues. Trimming stripped 10 bases from V and 7 bases from J, with 28 bases between. Germline CDR1 WSHSY, CDR2 SAAADI. The CDR3 region is CATQGSATRGGVTQYF. The CDR3 DNA sequence: TGCGCCACCCAGGGGAGTGCAACGAGGGGTGGGGTGACCCAGTACTTC.

Regarding this clonotype: Compared with germline, one end of the junction differs, possibly owing to a read error. V gene TRBV11-3 combines with J gene TRBJ1-1; 7 nucleotides agree with TRBD1. The CDR3 consists of 16 residues. Per germline, CDR1 SGHNT and CDR2 YENEEA. CDR3 residues: CASSLKTGSMYTEAFF. As DNA, the CDR3 is TGTGCTAGCAGCTTAAAGACAGGGTCGATGTACACTGAAGCTTTCTTT.

Regarding this clonotype: The junction departs from germline at one end; a sequencing error may be responsible. This chain uses TRBV10-2 with TRBJ1-2, with D uncertain. The CDR3 totals 15 residues. Germline V CDR1 and CDR2: WSHSY, SAAADI. CDR3 loop: CVSGETRDQSYGYTF. The CDR3 nucleotides read TGTGTCAGCGGTGAGACGAGGGATCAGAGCTATGGCTACACCTTC.

This chain connects TRBV6-1 to TRBJ1-2; D is perhaps TRBD1 (5 bases). Germline-derived CDR1 and CDR2 are MNHNS and SASEGT. V was shortened by 4 bases and J by 5 bases, with 14 bases between the two germline ends. The CDR3 is 14 residues long. This CDR3 reads CASSGDGDQYGYTF. The CDR3 bases are TGTGCCAGCAGTGGGGACGGAGACCAGTATGGCTACACCTTC.

The chain joins TRBV4-1 to TRBJ1-5; D might be TRBD1 (5 bases). V was clipped by 8 bases and J by 0 bases, with 20 bases between them. The CDR3 covers 17 residues. Germline assignment: CDR1 MGHRA and CDR2 YSYEKL. CDR3 loop: CASAKLLTGDSNQPQHF. CDR3 DNA: TGCGCCAGCGCCAAGTTACTGACGGGGGATAGCAATCAGCCCCAGCATTTT.

This clonotype showed up just once. This may stem from a read error, because a much larger clone lies one nucleotide away. This chain connects TRBV19 to TRBJ1-1; D is perhaps TRBD1 (6 bases). The CDR3 is made up of 16 amino acids. Per the germline V gene, CDR1 is LNHDA and CDR2 is SQIVND (reference sequence). The CDR3 DNA is TGTGCCAATAGTATGGTCCGGGGGGCGCGCCACACTGAAGCTTTCTTT. It is translated as CANSMVRGARHTEAFF.

In the case of this clonotype: One junction end does not reproduce the germline sequence, and a read error may be involved. This chain joins TRBV6-6 and TRBJ1-5; 9 nucleotides match TRBD1. CDR1 is MNHNY and CDR2 is SVGAGI in the germline V gene (reference sequence). CDR3 length equals 19 residues. The CDR3, as DNA: TGTGCCAACAGTACACCTAAGCAGCAGACAGGGGGGAGCAATCAGCTCCAGCATTTT. Translation gives CANSTPKQQTGGSNQLQHF.